The T cell receptor beta chain described here comes from a study of spatial heterogeneity in lung cancer. About the study: The mean occurrence of each unique TCR and UMI combination in raw reads exceeded ten. The study's findings and limits: At tumor resection, ubiquitous expanded TCRs were detected in blood more often than later.

Remarks on this clonotype: Antigen specificity is unknown.

TCRdb fed the 5' RACE reads into MiXCR, producing one record per CDR3 protein. The sample has under 85,000 distinct CDR3 sequences, about 7.8% seen once. Germline CDR1 reads SGHTA; CDR2 reads FQGNSA. V dropped 2 bases and J dropped 4 bases, with 15 bases sitting between them. This CDR3 has 16 amino acids. Time point specified: sample taken at primary tumor resection. The authors sequenced whole RNA from tumor, nontumor lung or frozen PBMC without sorting. The receptor's source is a male donor with early-stage non-small cell lung cancer. The rearrangement links TRBV7-2 to TRBJ2-1, with TRBD2 as a possible D gene (6 bases). Sample: PBMCs, taken at surgery. The CDR3 DNA is TGTGCCAGCAGCTTACTTGGGAGCGGGTATTACAATGAGCAGTTCTTC. It translates to CASSLLGSGYYNEQFF.